This is a list of T cell receptor beta chains from one sample in a study of T cell responses to AZD1222 COVID-19 vaccine. Profiled with immunoSEQ multiplex PCR; TCRdb holds only in-frame clones, not every one. The sample has 140,000 to 150,000 clones, roughly 88% seen once; the top ten hold less than 2.5%. Source: peripheral blood, taken 28 days after the second AZD1222 dose. The receptors shown here come from an adult who received the AZD1222 COVID-19 vaccine. Both conserved end residues are part of each CDR3. D genes are given only for firm matches. Clone size is not always given. Where it is, it says once, few, many or a class for expanded clones.

v_gene	j_gene	abundance	d_gene	CDR3nt	CDR3aa
TRBV5-1	TRBJ2-7	.	TRBD1	TGCGCCAGCAGCAACCGGGACAGCTACGAGCAGTACTTC	CASSNRDSYEQYF
TRBV12-3/TRBV12-4	TRBJ2-7	.	TRBD1	TGTGCCAGCAGTTTACAGGGGGCATACGAGCAGTACTTC	CASSLQGAYEQYF
TRBV15	TRBJ2-5	.	TRBD2	TGTGCCACCAGCAGAGATGGAGCGGGAGGGGACCAAGAGACCCAGTACTTC	CATSRDGAGGDQETQYF
TRBV5-6	TRBJ2-7	.	TRBD1	TGTGCCAGCAGCCCCAAGACAGGGCTTTCCTACGAGCAGTACTTC	CASSPKTGLSYEQYF
TRBV6-5	TRBJ1-2	.	.	TGTGCCAGCAAAGTTGGGGTTGGCTACACCTTC	CASKVGVGYTF
TRBV7-8	TRBJ2-7	.	TRBD2	TGTGCCAGCAGCCTTAGCGGGTTTTCCTACGAGCAGTACTTC	CASSLSGFSYEQYF
TRBV13	TRBJ1-1	.	.	TGTGCCAGCAGCGTAGTTGGAGGCCTCCGAACTGAAGCTTTCTTT	CASSVVGGLRTEAFF
TRBV19	TRBJ2-2	.	.	TGTGCCAGTACCTCTTCCCTGTCGAACACCGGGGAGCTGTTTTTT	CASTSSLSNTGELFF
TRBV19	TRBJ1-5	.	.	TGTGCCAGTAACCGAGGACAGATCAATCAGCCCCAGCATTTT	CASNRGQINQPQHF
TRBV12-3/TRBV12-4	TRBJ1-4	.	.	TGTGCCAGTTGGAGGCGGGGTGAAAAACTGTTTTTT	CASWRRGEKLFF
TRBV3-1/TRBV3-2	TRBJ2-7	.	TRBD2	TGTGCCAGCAGCCCCGACTCTAGCGGGAGGGGCTCCTACGAGCAGTACTTC	CASSPDSSGRGSYEQYF
TRBV7-9	TRBJ1-5	.	TRBD1	TGTGCCAGCAGCTCCACTAGGACAGGGGACGGTCAGCCCCAGCATTTT	CASSSTRTGDGQPQHF
TRBV30	TRBJ1-2	.	TRBD1	TGTGCCTGGAGACTATCCGGGACAGCTTATGGCTACACCTTC	CAWRLSGTAYGYTF
TRBV30	TRBJ1-2	.	.	TGTGCCTCCTCCGGGACAAATTATGGCTACACCTTC	CASSGTNYGYTF
TRBV7-9	TRBJ2-1	.	.	TGTGCCAGCAGACTGACAGGCTTAGAGCAGTTCTTC	CASRLTGLEQFF
TRBV7-9	TRBJ2-5	.	.	TGTGCCAGCAGCGTTAGACTGAGAGGGGCCCAGTACTTC	CASSVRLRGAQYF
TRBV12-3/TRBV12-4	TRBJ2-1	.	.	TGTGCCAGCAGTTTGGGCCGGGGGTCGTTGGAGTTCTTC	CASSLGRGSLEFF
TRBV2	TRBJ2-7	.	TRBD2	TGTGCCAGCGACGGACTAGCGGGGGCCTACGAGCAGTACTTC	CASDGLAGAYEQYF
TRBV18	TRBJ2-7	.	.	TGTGCCAGCTCACCAAGGAGCTCCTACGAGCAGTACTTC	CASSPRSSYEQYF
TRBV4-2	TRBJ2-7	once	.	TGTGCCAGCAGCCAAGACTTGGCGCAGGCCTACGAGCAGTACTTC	CASSQDLAQAYEQYF
TRBV4-1	TRBJ2-7	.	.	TGCGCCAGCAGCCAAGGGCCAGGGGACTTCTGGGAGCAGTACTTC	CASSQGPGDFWEQYF
TRBV9	TRBJ2-1	.	TRBD2	TGTGCCAGCAGCGTAGGCCTGAGCGGGGGGTACAATGAGCAGTTCTTC	CASSVGLSGGYNEQFF
TRBV20-1	TRBJ1-6	.	.	TGCAGTGCTAGTGGGTCCTATAATTCACCCCTCCACTTT	CSASGSYNSPLHF
TRBV6-5	TRBJ1-2	once	.	TGTGCCAGCAGTTCCGTCACTCAAGGAACAGATTATGGCTACACCTTC	CASSSVTQGTDYGYTF
TRBV9	TRBJ2-1	.	.	TGTGCCAGCAGCGTAGGAGCAGGGAGCTCCTACAATGAGCAGTTCTTC	CASSVGAGSSYNEQFF
TRBV7-9	TRBJ1-3	.	.	TGTGCCAGCAGCTTAGAGGGTCGAGGGGGAAACACCATATATTTT	CASSLEGRGGNTIYF